The 29 T cell receptor beta chains below come from one sample, sequenced in a study of OX40 agonist ivuxolimab in advanced cancers. The library was generated by the immunoSEQ multiplex PCR assay. Not all clones reach the TCRdb copy of this immuneACCESS table, which keeps in-frame sequences only. Checked studies attribute under half of the gap to unresolved V genes and leave the rest unexplained. The sample yields fewer than 55,000 clones; over 70% were counted once. The ten biggest clones cover more than 1.5% of the sample. The source material was CD4+ or CD8+ T cells sorted from blood, sampled in a trial of the OX40 agonist ivuxolimab. These receptors were collected from an adult with an advanced solid tumor such as melanoma, head and neck, liver or kidney cancer.

The J gene is TRBJ2-7, the V gene TRBV7-7; D perhaps matches TRBD1 (6 bases). Germline V gene lookup returns CDR1 SSHAT and CDR2 FNYEAQ (reference sequence). The V gene lost 2 bases and the J gene lost 6 bases, with 14 bases spanning the gap. This CDR3 has 14 amino acids. The CDR3 sequence is CASSLYSGASEQYF. For the CDR3, the DNA is TGTGCCAGCAGCTTATACTCAGGGGCCAGCGAGCAGTACTTC.

The chain is built from TRBV5-1 and TRBJ2-3, with D maybe TRBD2 (5 bases). Germline V gives CDR1 SGHRS, CDR2 YFSETQ. V gave up 4 bases and J gave up 5 bases, with 17 bases separating them. This CDR3 spans 15 amino acids. CDR3 DNA sequence: TGCGCCAGCAGCCCTGGAAGGCTAGCAGGAGATACGCAGTATTTT. Encoded protein: CASSPGRLAGDTQYF.

This chain links TRBV2 with TRBJ2-1; D is undetermined. This CDR3 is built from 11 residues. Germline assignment: CDR1 SNHLY and CDR2 FYNNEI. V was trimmed by 6 bases and J by 0 bases, leaving 0 bases between them. In DNA, the CDR3 is TGTGCCAGCAGCTCCTACAATGAGCAGTTCTTC. Its protein is CASSSYNEQFF.

About this clone: The same CDR3 is also encoded by other DNA sequences in this sample. V and J are TRBV6-1 and TRBJ1-5; D unclear. The V end was cut by 2 bases, the J end by 2 bases, with 13 bases between. The CDR3 totals 16 residues. The germline gives CDR1 MNHNS, CDR2 SASEGT. The chain's CDR3 is CASSEPGYGGNQPQHF. The CDR3 DNA sequence: TGTGCCAGCAGTGAACCCGGTTACGGCGGCAATCAGCCCCAGCATTTT.

The chain employs TRBV6-1 and TRBJ1-1; perhaps TRBD1 as D (5 bases). This CDR3 spans 11 amino acids. CDR1 MNHNS and CDR2 SASEGT come from the germline V gene. Trimming removed 6 bases at V and 8 bases at J, with 10 bases between. In DNA form, the CDR3 reads TGTGCCAGCAGCGCCGGGACGGAAGCTTTCTTT. This sequence encodes CASSAGTEAFF.

A single count supports this clone. DNA for the CDR3: TGTGCCAGCCTAATGGGCGGGACAGGGGGCTTCGAGCAGTACTTC. It encodes CASLMGGTGGFEQYF. This chain joins TRBV28 and TRBJ2-7; TRBD1 aligns across 12 bases. CDR1 is MDHEN and CDR2 is SYDVKM in the germline V gene. There are 15 residues in the CDR3. V lost 8 bases to trimming and J lost 6 bases; unmatched junction nucleotides: 11.

Only one count was recorded for this clone. The J gene is TRBJ1-1, the V gene TRBV30, with a possible D match to TRBD1 (6 bases). Germline V gene lookup returns CDR1 GTSNPN and CDR2 SVGIG (reference sequence). V lost 4 bases and J 6 bases, leaving 21 bases between the germline ends. The CDR3 runs to 15 residues. CDR3 DNA sequence: TGTGCCTGGAAATCAGGAGAAGGGGGTTTCTCTGAAGCTTTCTTT. Its protein product is CAWKSGEGGFSEAFF.

The chain recombines TRBV28 with TRBJ2-1, with D possibly being TRBD2 (6 bases). Between the trimmed V and J ends, which lost 0 bases and 5 bases, there was a span of 11 bases. Germline V CDR1 and CDR2: MDHEN, SYDVKM. The CDR3 is 15 amino acids. CDR3 loop: CASSLWRGDHNEQFF. As DNA, the CDR3 is TGTGCCAGCAGTTTATGGCGGGGAGACCACAATGAGCAGTTCTTC.

This rearrangement joins TRBV29-1 to TRBJ2-3, with 12 bases identical to TRBD2. Germline loops: CDR1 SQVTM, CDR2 ANQGSEA. CDR3 length equals 15 residues. The junction had 10 bases not matched to a gene; V was cut back by 5 bases and J by 7 bases. The CDR3 protein is CSVKSTSGGWNTQYF. CDR3 bases: TGCAGCGTTAAATCGACTAGCGGGGGTTGGAATACGCAGTATTTT.

This clone was seen a handful of times. V usage is TRBV5-6 and J usage is TRBJ1-2; no firm D call. With 1 base removed from V and 3 bases from J, the gap between germline ends came to 4 bases. The germline gives CDR1 SGHDT, CDR2 YYEEEE. This CDR3 region has 12 residues. The CDR3 nucleotides are TGTGCCAGCAGCTTGTGGGACTATGGCTACACCTTC. It yields the protein CASSLWDYGYTF.

V gene TRBV11-2 combines with J gene TRBJ2-5; D may be TRBD1 (5 bases). V lost 5 bases and J lost 6, with 10 bases in between. The CDR3 extends over 12 amino acids. Per germline, CDR1 SGHAT and CDR2 FQNNGV. CDR3 nucleotides: TGTGCCAGCAGCCTGACAGCACAGACCCAGTACTTC. It encodes CASSLTAQTQYF. The full variable domain, in which reference TRBV11-2 and TRBJ2-5 provide the parts outside the CDR3, is EAGVAQSPRYKIIEKRQSVAFWCNPISGHATLYWYQQILGQGPKLLIQFQNNGVVDDSQLPKDRFSAERLKGVDSTLKIQPAKLEDSAVYLCASSLTAQTQYFGPGTRLLVL.

The chain recombines TRBV6-6 with TRBJ1-5; maybe TRBD1 (6 bases). Looked up from germline, CDR1 is MNHNY and CDR2 is SVGAGI (reference sequence). This CDR3 is built from 15 residues. The germline V and J ends were trimmed by 0 bases and 3 bases, with 9 bases remaining between them. CDR3 nucleotides: TGTGCCAGCAGTTACTCGGGACACAACAATCAGCCCCAGCATTTT. This encodes CASSYSGHNNQPQHF.

The rearrangement links TRBV6-1 to TRBJ1-2; TRBD1 agrees at 10 bases. CDR1 is MNHNS, CDR2 SASEGT, per germline. The V gene end was trimmed by 5 bases and the J gene end by 6 bases; junction bases not matched to a gene: 6. The CDR3 runs 14 residues. The CDR3 protein is CASSRSGTGDGYTF. The CDR3 DNA is TGTGCCAGCAGTAGGTCCGGGACAGGGGATGGCTACACCTTC.

The V call is TRBV2, the J call TRBJ2-7; D gene unclear. Looked up from germline, CDR1 is SNHLY and CDR2 is FYNNEI. V shed 8 bases and J shed 5 bases, with 13 bases lying between them. This CDR3 region has 12 residues. The CDR3 coding sequence is TGTGCCAGCTATCCTCGGAACAACGAGCAGTACGTC. Its protein is CASYPRNNEQYV.

The chain employs TRBV14 and TRBJ1-1; 7 bases align to TRBD1. V trimming: 4 bases; J trimming: 4 bases; junction bases outside the gene matches: 6. The germline gives CDR1 SGHDN, CDR2 FVKESK. This CDR3 contains 14 residues. The CDR3 DNA reads as TGTGCCAGCAGCCGTCAGACAGGGATCACTGAAGCTTTCTTT. Amino acids: CASSRQTGITEAFF.

The chain joins TRBV19 to TRBJ2-7; TRBD1 aligns across 12 bases. Germline lookup yields CDR1 LNHDA and CDR2 SQIVND (reference sequence). V dropped 4 bases and J dropped 5; count of bases not matched to a gene: 9. CDR3 size: 16 residues. CDR3 loop: CASSTSSGTGGDEQYF. The DNA of the CDR3 is TGTGCCAGTAGTACATCGTCCGGGACAGGGGGCGACGAGCAGTACTTC.

The rearrangement uses TRBV4-1 and TRBJ2-7; weak D call: TRBD2 (6 bases). The CDR3 runs to 14 residues. The ends were cut back, 4 bases at V and 0 bases at J, with 10 bases in the middle. Per the germline V gene, CDR1 is MGHRA and CDR2 is YSYEKL. CDR3 loop: CASSLGGSSYEQYF. The CDR3 DNA reads as TGCGCCAGCAGCCTCGGGGGTTCCTCCTACGAGCAGTACTTC.

The V gene is TRBV19, the J gene TRBJ1-1; D might be TRBD1 (5 bases). CDR1 and CDR2 (germline): LNHDA, SQIVND (reference sequence). This CDR3 contains 14 residues. V lost 3 bases to trimming and J lost 4 bases, with 12 bases between them. The CDR3 DNA is TGTGCCAGTAGTATCAGGGTATTAGGCACTGAAGCTTTCTTT. Residues: CASSIRVLGTEAFF.

This clone was detected only a few times. The J gene is TRBJ1-5, the V gene TRBV10-1; D call uncertain. Trimming shortened V by 11 bases and J by 4 bases, and 6 bases separated the two germline ends. The CDR3 contains 10 residues. Germline CDR1 WNHNN, CDR2 SYGVQD (reference sequence). The CDR3 region has the DNA TGCGCCCGGGTAAATCAGCCCCAGCATTTT. This sequence encodes CARVNQPQHF.

The V and J genes are TRBV11-2 and TRBJ2-7, with D tentatively TRBD1 (6 bases). Germline V gene sequence: CDR1 SGHAT, CDR2 FQNNGV. This CDR3 has 15 residues. With 5 bases removed from V and 5 bases from J, the gap between germline ends came to 19 bases. The CDR3 coding sequence is TGTGCCAGCAGCCCTCAACTACAGGGTTTTAACGAGCAGTACTTC. This sequence encodes CASSPQLQGFNEQYF.

Here the CDR3 DNA reads TGTGCCAGCAGTTCAGGGGTTTTGTCTGGGGCCAACGTCCTGACTTTC. Encoded protein: CASSSGVLSGANVLTF. The V and J genes are TRBV28 and TRBJ2-6; D may be TRBD1 (6 bases). V lost 4 bases, J lost 1 base, and 11 bases lay in between. Germline V CDR1 and CDR2: MDHEN, SYDVKM. The CDR3 totals 16 residues.

Notes on this clone: Other DNA sequences in this specimen translate into the identical CDR3. The chain carries TRBV28 and TRBJ1-5; D is perhaps TRBD1 (5 bases). The germline CDR1 and CDR2 sequences are MDHEN and SYDVKM. The CDR3 loop spans 15 amino acids. The V gene lost 5 bases and the J gene lost 3 bases, with 14 bases spanning the gap. Here the CDR3 DNA reads TGTGCCAGCAGTCGCAGGGATGGGTACAATCAGCCCCAGCATTTT. It yields the protein CASSRRDGYNQPQHF. Supplemented by reference TRBV28 and TRBJ1-5, the full variable domain reads DVKVTQSSRYLVKRTGEKVFLECVQDMDHENMFWYRQDPGLGLRLIYFSYDVKMKEKGDIPEGYSVSREKKERFSLILESASTNQTSMYLCASSRRDGYNQPQHFGDGTRLSIL.

The rearrangement joins TRBV28 to TRBJ1-4, with 7 bases lining up with TRBD1. Trimming cost V 4 bases and J 0 bases; bases outside gene matches: 5. The germline CDR1 and CDR2 sequences are MDHEN and SYDVKM. The CDR3 is made up of 16 amino acids. The DNA for the CDR3 is TGTGCCAGCAGTTCTCCAGGGGGGGCAACTAATGAAAAACTGTTTTTT. Translation: CASSSPGGATNEKLFF.

For this clone: Its ends do not fully match the called genes, so a read error is possible. The J gene is TRBJ2-1, the V gene TRBV15; D is uncertain. This CDR3 contains 12 residues. Germline-derived CDR1 and CDR2 are LNHNV and YYDKDF (reference sequence). CDR3 sequence (DNA): TGTGCCACCAGCAGAGATTCTCCTCCCAAGATCTTC. Encoded protein: CATSRDSPPKIF.

V gene TRBV19 combines with J gene TRBJ2-1, with D tentatively TRBD1 (8 bases). V shed 6 bases and J shed 2 bases, with 17 bases lying between them. The germline CDR1 and CDR2 sequences are LNHDA and SQIVND (reference sequence). CDR3 length equals 16 residues. CDR3 amino acids: CASSRLTGGAYNEQFF. CDR3 in DNA: TGTGCCAGTAGCAGACTTACAGGGGGGGCCTACAATGAGCAGTTCTTC.

This rearrangement joins TRBV20-1 to TRBJ2-1; unclear D gene. The CDR3 spans 11 residues. V lost 6 bases, J lost 9 bases, and 12 bases lay in between. From germline, CDR1 is DFQATT and CDR2 SNEGSKA (reference sequence). Here the CDR3 reads CSASLGSEQFF. The CDR3 DNA is TGCAGTGCATCGCTTGGTAGTGAGCAGTTCTTC.

The chain combines TRBV7-6 with TRBJ2-7, with TRBD1 as a possible D gene (6 bases). Per germline, CDR1 SGHVS and CDR2 FNYEAQ. This CDR3 is 14 amino acids long. V dropped 6 bases and J dropped 3 bases, with 15 bases sitting between them. The CDR3 DNA is TGTGCCAGCAGACAACAGGGTGGAGGCTACGAGCAGTACTTC. As protein: CASRQQGGGYEQYF. The full variable domain, in which reference TRBV7-6 and TRBJ2-7 provide the parts outside the CDR3, is GAGVSQSPRYKVTKRGQDVALRCDPISGHVSLYWYRQALGQGPEFLTYFNYEAQQDKSGLPNDRFSAERPEGSISTLTIQRTEQRDSAMYRCASRQQGGGYEQYFGPGTRLTVT.

The chain has TRBV6-6 and TRBJ2-5, with D maybe TRBD1 (5 bases). The length of the CDR3 is 13 residues. The germline V gene has CDR1 MNHNY and CDR2 SVGAGI (reference sequence). V shed 6 bases and J shed 4 bases, with 12 bases lying between them. The CDR3 reads CASRIEGVETQYF. The DNA for the CDR3 is TGTGCCAGCAGAATTGAAGGGGTAGAGACCCAGTACTTC.

The chain combines TRBV18 with TRBJ1-1; perhaps TRBD1 as D (6 bases). CDR1 is KGHSH and CDR2 is LQKENI in the germline V gene. This CDR3 is built from 12 residues. The V gene lost 3 bases and the J gene lost 10 bases, with 12 bases spanning the gap. The CDR3 sequence is CASSPIQGLAFF. The CDR3 DNA reads as TGTGCCAGCTCACCGATCCAGGGGTTAGCTTTCTTT.